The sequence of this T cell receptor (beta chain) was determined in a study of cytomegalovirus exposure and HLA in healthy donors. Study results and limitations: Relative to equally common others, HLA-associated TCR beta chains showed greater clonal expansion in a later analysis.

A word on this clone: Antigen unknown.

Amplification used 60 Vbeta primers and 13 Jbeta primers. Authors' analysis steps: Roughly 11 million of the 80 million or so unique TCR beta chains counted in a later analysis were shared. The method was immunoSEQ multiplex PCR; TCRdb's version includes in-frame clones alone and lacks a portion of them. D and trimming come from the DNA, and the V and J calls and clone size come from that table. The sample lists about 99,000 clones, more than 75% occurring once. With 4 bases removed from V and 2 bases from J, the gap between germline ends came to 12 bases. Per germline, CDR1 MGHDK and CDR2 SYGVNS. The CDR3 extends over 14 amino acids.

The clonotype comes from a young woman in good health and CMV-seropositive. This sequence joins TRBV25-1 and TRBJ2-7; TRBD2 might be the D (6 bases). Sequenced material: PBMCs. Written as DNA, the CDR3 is TGTGCCAGCAGTGTTTCGGGAGTCCCCTACGAGCAGTACTTC. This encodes CASSVSGVPYEQYF.